This T cell receptor (beta chain) was identified during a study of beta chain features in type 1 diabetes. For the study at large: Sorted cells examined across all samples numbered 107,917,701.

TCRB transcripts that were expressed got sequenced, as all of the isolated RNA had been reverse transcribed. This table comes from immunoSEQ multiplex PCR, and its TCRdb copy is limited to in-frame clones, with some not included. The table lists 200,000 to 300,000 clones, approximately 70% of them singletons. Study conclusions and caveats: Type 1 diabetes patients showed fewer insertions and more deletions at VDJ junctions. PCR might favor shorter templates, but any such skew would affect patients and controls equally.

In regard to this clone: The target antigen is unknown.

Germline-derived CDR1 and CDR2 are SGHTA and FQGNSA. The CDR3 is 15 amino acids. V was trimmed by 3 bases and J by 4 bases, leaving 15 bases between them. Heparinised blood was drawn once per donor, averaging roughly 120 mL. The sequence came from a man under 40 in good health. The V gene is TRBV7-2, the J gene TRBJ2-5; D unclear. Material: naive CD4+ T cells from blood. The CDR3 protein is CASSFQTGFRETQYF. In nucleotides, the CDR3 is TGTGCCAGCAGCTTTCAGACGGGTTTTCGAGAGACCCAGTACTTC.